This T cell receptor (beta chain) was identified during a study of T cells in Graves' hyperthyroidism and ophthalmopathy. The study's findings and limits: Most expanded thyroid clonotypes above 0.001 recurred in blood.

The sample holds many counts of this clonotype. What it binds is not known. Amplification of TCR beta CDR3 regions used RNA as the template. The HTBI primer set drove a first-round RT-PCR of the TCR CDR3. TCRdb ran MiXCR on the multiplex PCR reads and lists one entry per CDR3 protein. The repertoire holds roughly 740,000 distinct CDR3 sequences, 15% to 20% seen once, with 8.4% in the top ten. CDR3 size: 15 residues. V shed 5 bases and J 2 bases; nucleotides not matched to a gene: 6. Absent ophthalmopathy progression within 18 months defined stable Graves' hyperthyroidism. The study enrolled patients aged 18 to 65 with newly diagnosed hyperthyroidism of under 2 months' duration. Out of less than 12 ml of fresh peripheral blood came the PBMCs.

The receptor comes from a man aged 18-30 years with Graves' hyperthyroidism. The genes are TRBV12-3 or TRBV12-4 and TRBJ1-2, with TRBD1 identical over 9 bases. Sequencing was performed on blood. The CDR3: CASSSYRGPNYGYTF. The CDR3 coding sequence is TGTGCCAGCAGTAGCTACAGGGGGCCGAACTATGGCTACACCTTC.